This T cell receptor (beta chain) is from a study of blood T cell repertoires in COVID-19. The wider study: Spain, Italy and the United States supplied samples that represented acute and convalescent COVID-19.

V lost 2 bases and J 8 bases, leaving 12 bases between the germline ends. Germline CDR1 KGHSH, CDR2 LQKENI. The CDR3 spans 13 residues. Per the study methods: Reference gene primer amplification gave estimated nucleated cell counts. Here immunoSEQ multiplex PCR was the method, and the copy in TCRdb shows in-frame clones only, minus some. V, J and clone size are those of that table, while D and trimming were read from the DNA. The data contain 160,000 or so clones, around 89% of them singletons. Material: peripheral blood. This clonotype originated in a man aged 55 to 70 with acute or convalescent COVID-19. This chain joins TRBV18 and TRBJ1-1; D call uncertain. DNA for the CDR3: TGTGCCAGCTCACCAACGACGGGGTTAGAAGCTTTCTTT. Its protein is CASSPTTGLEAFF.